This entry describes one TCR beta chain. The antigen is undetermined. This entry is derived from a study of T cell repertoires in cytomegalovirus infection. Regarding the study as a whole: Adding up the frequency of public TCR beta families identified people who carried CMV plus the relevant HLA.

Trimming took off 2 bases at V and 3 bases at J, with 13 bases between the two ends. This CDR3 has 16 residues. In germline, CDR1 is MGHRA, CDR2 YSYEKL. TCRdb independently ran MiXCR on the reads; one entry per CDR3 protein. The sample records approximately 730,000 distinct CDR3 sequences, around 30% being singletons. The sequence was obtained from a human donor in good health (CMV status not recorded). Some clones in this sample may be carry-over from other donors' samples. This chain uses TRBV4-1 with TRBJ2-2; possibly TRBD2 for D (6 bases). The sequenced sample was cultured PBMCs, obtained from culture after CMV antigen stimulation. In DNA, the CDR3 is TGCGCCAGCAGCCAACGGAGGGGCGGATACACCGGGGAGCTGTTTTTT. It translates to CASSQRRGGYTGELFF.